This T cell receptor (beta chain) was obtained from a study of T-cell reconstitution after alpha-beta-depleted transplantation in children. Unique molecular identifiers were incorporated during preparation of the TCRbeta library. Each CDR3 protein gets one entry after TCRdb re-called the PCR reads with MiXCR. Of about 610,000 distinct CDR3 sequences in the sample, more than 20% were seen once. Whole-study findings and limits: T-cell counts and diversity at one year post-transplant came mainly from newly produced T cells. The origin of alpha-beta T cells about two months after transplant was reportedly several hundred expanded graft clones.

In the case of this clonotype: Its target is unknown.

The sequence was obtained from a boy in the first two years of life with Wiskott-Aldrich syndrome, due to receive a stem cell transplant. The sequencing used PBMCs, collected before TCRalphabeta/CD19-depleted stem cell transplant.

The DNA of the CDR3 is TGCAGTGCTAGAGACTCCACAGGGTTGGACGAAAAACTGTTTTTT. This codes for CSARDSTGLDEKLFF. This chain joins TRBV20-1 and TRBJ1-4, with D tentatively TRBD1 (6 bases). Germline CDR1 and CDR2: DFQATT and SNEGSKA (reference sequence). This CDR3 has 15 residues. Trimming stripped 0 bases from V and 8 bases from J, with 16 bases between.